These T cell receptor beta chains were read from a single sample in a study of T-cell reconstitution after alpha-beta-depleted transplantation in children. MiXCR, applied by TCRdb to the PCR reads, yields one record per CDR3 protein. The repertoire holds some 840,000 distinct CDR3 sequences, with less than 20% as singletons. Sequencing was performed on PBMCs, mostly from graft donor cells, taken 360 days after TCRalphabeta/CD19-depleted stem cell transplant. These receptors all come from a male patient younger than 18 who had a stem cell transplant for acute lymphoblastic leukemia, so the T cells may come from the graft donor. Each CDR3 is given with its conserved first and last residue. D genes are given only for firm matches. The size field is filled for only some rows; it gives once, few, many or a size class.

v_gene: TRBV5-1; j_gene: TRBJ2-7; abundance: many; d_gene: NA; CDR3nt: TGCGCCAGCAGCTGGTTACGGGGCTACGAGCAGTACTTC; CDR3aa: CASSWLRGYEQYF
v_gene: TRBV5-1; j_gene: TRBJ2-7; abundance: many; d_gene: NA; CDR3nt: TGCGCCAGCAGCCGGGACTTTTCCTACGAGCAGTACTTC; CDR3aa: CASSRDFSYEQYF
v_gene: TRBV11-2; j_gene: TRBJ2-4; abundance: NA; d_gene: TRBD2; CDR3nt: TGTGCCAGCAGCTTAATTCGCGGGGGGAAAAACATTCAGTACTTC; CDR3aa: CASSLIRGGKNIQYF
v_gene: TRBV15; j_gene: TRBJ2-1; abundance: NA; d_gene: NA; CDR3nt: TGTGCCACCAGCCGAACCCCATGGCGGAATGAGCAGTTCTTC; CDR3aa: CATSRTPWRNEQFF
v_gene: TRBV7-8; j_gene: TRBJ2-7; abundance: few; d_gene: TRBD2; CDR3nt: TGTGCCAGCAGCTCAAATCTAGCGGGACTATCCTACGAGCAGTACTTC; CDR3aa: CASSSNLAGLSYEQYF
v_gene: TRBV3-1; j_gene: TRBJ1-2; abundance: few; d_gene: NA; CDR3nt: TGTGCCAGCAGCCAGGGGACTCACTATGGCTACACCTTC; CDR3aa: CASSQGTHYGYTF
v_gene: TRBV5-1; j_gene: TRBJ2-7; abundance: few; d_gene: TRBD1; CDR3nt: TGCGCCAGCAGCTGGGGACAGGACTACGAGCAGTACTTC; CDR3aa: CASSWGQDYEQYF
v_gene: TRBV29-1; j_gene: TRBJ2-1; abundance: NA; d_gene: NA; CDR3nt: TGCAGCGTTGGCAGGTACAATGAGCAGTTCTTC; CDR3aa: CSVGRYNEQFF
v_gene: TRBV19; j_gene: TRBJ1-1; abundance: once; d_gene: TRBD1; CDR3nt: TGTGCCAGTAGAAAACAGGGGGCGCGAAGAATGAACACTGAAGCTTTCTTT; CDR3aa: CASRKQGARRMNTEAFF
v_gene: TRBV20-1; j_gene: TRBJ2-7; abundance: few; d_gene: NA; CDR3nt: TGCAGTGCTAGAGGATCCGGCGGTCTATACGAGCAGTACTTC; CDR3aa: CSARGSGGLYEQYF
v_gene: TRBV29-1; j_gene: TRBJ2-1; abundance: few; d_gene: NA; CDR3nt: TGCAGCGTTGAAGGTCAGGGTGGTAATGAGCAGTTCTTC; CDR3aa: CSVEGQGGNEQFF
v_gene: TRBV3-1; j_gene: TRBJ2-5; abundance: NA; d_gene: NA; CDR3nt: TGTGCCAGCAGCCAAGAAATTACGGCGGGACGGGAGACCCAGTACTTC; CDR3aa: CASSQEITAGRETQYF
v_gene: TRBV6-5; j_gene: TRBJ2-7; abundance: many; d_gene: NA; CDR3nt: TGTGCCAGCAGTTACTCGAATAGCGGAGGCTCCTACGAGCAGTACTTC; CDR3aa: CASSYSNSGGSYEQYF
v_gene: TRBV5-5; j_gene: TRBJ1-1; abundance: NA; d_gene: NA; CDR3nt: TGTGCCAGCAGCTGGGTGGACAGGAACACTGAAGCTTTCTTT; CDR3aa: CASSWVDRNTEAFF
v_gene: TRBV6-5; j_gene: TRBJ2-2; abundance: NA; d_gene: TRBD2; CDR3nt: TGTGCCAGCAGTTACCTAGCGGGAGAGAACACCGGGGAGCTGTTTTTT; CDR3aa: CASSYLAGENTGELFF
v_gene: TRBV7-3; j_gene: TRBJ2-3; abundance: many; d_gene: NA; CDR3nt: TGTGCCAGCAGCTTAGCGGGCGCTATCACAGATACGCAGTATTTT; CDR3aa: CASSLAGAITDTQYF
v_gene: TRBV24-1; j_gene: TRBJ2-3; abundance: NA; d_gene: NA; CDR3nt: TGTGCCACCAGTGATTCCTTCAGCACAGATACGCAGTATTTT; CDR3aa: CATSDSFSTDTQYF
v_gene: TRBV7-2; j_gene: TRBJ1-2; abundance: many; d_gene: NA; CDR3nt: TGTGCCAGCAGCCCTTCAGTTTGGGACTATGGCTACACCTTC; CDR3aa: CASSPSVWDYGYTF
v_gene: TRBV7-6; j_gene: TRBJ1-1; abundance: NA; d_gene: NA; CDR3nt: TGTGCCAGCAGCCCTCGTGGGGAGGGGAACACTGAAGCTTTCTTT; CDR3aa: CASSPRGEGNTEAFF
v_gene: TRBV12-3/TRBV12-4; j_gene: TRBJ1-4; abundance: few; d_gene: NA; CDR3nt: TGTGCCAGCAGCCGCGCAGGGATGTCGGATGAAAAACTGTTTTTT; CDR3aa: CASSRAGMSDEKLFF
v_gene: TRBV12-3/TRBV12-4; j_gene: TRBJ2-7; abundance: NA; d_gene: NA; CDR3nt: TGTGCCGGCCCTCCGGGGGACGCCTACGAGCAGTACTTC; CDR3aa: CAGPPGDAYEQYF
v_gene: TRBV5-1; j_gene: TRBJ2-5; abundance: NA; d_gene: NA; CDR3nt: TGCGCCAGCAGCTTGCCAGGGAGTAGCGAGACCCAGTACTTC; CDR3aa: CASSLPGSSETQYF
v_gene: TRBV5-5; j_gene: TRBJ2-2; abundance: few; d_gene: NA; CDR3nt: TGTGCCAGCAGCTTGGCGGGAGACCGGCCGTCCGGGGAGCTGTTTTTT; CDR3aa: CASSLAGDRPSGELFF
v_gene: TRBV18; j_gene: TRBJ2-1; abundance: NA; d_gene: NA; CDR3nt: TGTGCCAGCTCACCTGGTCGGCAGGGCGTTTACAATGAGCAGTTCTTC; CDR3aa: CASSPGRQGVYNEQFF
v_gene: TRBV6-5; j_gene: TRBJ2-7; abundance: few; d_gene: TRBD1; CDR3nt: TGTGCCAGCAGTTACTACGGGACAGGGAGCGAGCAGTACTTC; CDR3aa: CASSYYGTGSEQYF
v_gene: TRBV27; j_gene: TRBJ2-7; abundance: NA; d_gene: NA; CDR3nt: NA; CDR3aa: CASSFLAAASYEQYF
v_gene: TRBV24-1; j_gene: TRBJ2-7; abundance: NA; d_gene: NA; CDR3nt: TGTGCCACCAGTGACCTTAGATCAGACGAGCAGTACTTC; CDR3aa: CATSDLRSDEQYF
v_gene: TRBV9; j_gene: TRBJ2-7; abundance: NA; d_gene: NA; CDR3nt: TGTGCCAGCAGCGATCAACCGAGGGGGTACGAGCAGTACTTC; CDR3aa: CASSDQPRGYEQYF
v_gene: TRBV20-1; j_gene: TRBJ2-3; abundance: many; d_gene: NA; CDR3nt: TGCAGTGCGAGGAACAGGCTGATGAACACAGATACGCAGTATTTT; CDR3aa: CSARNRLMNTDTQYF
v_gene: TRBV7-8; j_gene: TRBJ2-3; abundance: few; d_gene: NA; CDR3nt: TGTGCCAGCAGCTTAGGATCGACCGGGTCCCTCACAGATACGCAGTATTTT; CDR3aa: CASSLGSTGSLTDTQYF
v_gene: TRBV12-3/TRBV12-4; j_gene: TRBJ1-6; abundance: few; d_gene: NA; CDR3nt: TGTGCCAGCAGTCGGACGGGAGGCTGGCGAAGCCCCCTCCACTTT; CDR3aa: CASSRTGGWRSPLHF
v_gene: TRBV20-1; j_gene: TRBJ2-4; abundance: NA; d_gene: NA; CDR3nt: TGCAGTGCTAGAGATCCGCCAGGCCTATACAAAAACATTCAGTACTTC; CDR3aa: CSARDPPGLYKNIQYF
v_gene: TRBV6-1; j_gene: TRBJ2-3; abundance: few; d_gene: TRBD2; CDR3nt: TGTGCCAGCATCAAGGGACTACGGTACACAGATACGCAGTATTTT; CDR3aa: CASIKGLRYTDTQYF
v_gene: TRBV12-3/TRBV12-4; j_gene: TRBJ2-7; abundance: NA; d_gene: NA; CDR3nt: TGTGCCAGCAGTTTAATAGGAGGAGTGGGTAACGAGCAGTACTTC; CDR3aa: CASSLIGGVGNEQYF
v_gene: TRBV9; j_gene: TRBJ2-1; abundance: many; d_gene: NA; CDR3nt: TGTGCCAGCAGCGGGGGACCCCACAATGAGCAGTTCTTC; CDR3aa: CASSGGPHNEQFF
v_gene: TRBV20-1; j_gene: TRBJ1-6; abundance: NA; d_gene: NA; CDR3nt: TGCAGTGCAGAGGACAGACTGTATAATTCACCCCTCCACTTT; CDR3aa: CSAEDRLYNSPLHF
v_gene: TRBV5-1; j_gene: TRBJ2-1; abundance: few; d_gene: TRBD1; CDR3nt: TGCGCCAGCAGCGGCAGGACAGGGAGCGATGAGCAGTTCTTC; CDR3aa: CASSGRTGSDEQFF
v_gene: TRBV12-3/TRBV12-4; j_gene: TRBJ2-1; abundance: NA; d_gene: TRBD1; CDR3nt: TGTGCCAGCAGCAATTACAGGGGCTATGAGCAGTTCTTC; CDR3aa: CASSNYRGYEQFF
v_gene: TRBV4-2; j_gene: TRBJ2-1; abundance: NA; d_gene: TRBD2; CDR3nt: TGTGCCAGCAGCCAAGTGGGTAGCGGGAGACAAAATGAGCAGTTCTTC; CDR3aa: CASSQVGSGRQNEQFF
v_gene: TRBV15; j_gene: TRBJ2-1; abundance: NA; d_gene: NA; CDR3nt: TGTGCCACCAGCCACCAGGGTCCCTACAATGAGCAGTTCTTC; CDR3aa: CATSHQGPYNEQFF
v_gene: TRBV4-1; j_gene: TRBJ2-7; abundance: many; d_gene: TRBD1; CDR3nt: TGCGCCAGCAGCCAAAGACAGGGCCTCAACGAGCAGTACTTC; CDR3aa: CASSQRQGLNEQYF
v_gene: TRBV5-1; j_gene: TRBJ2-3; abundance: NA; d_gene: NA; CDR3nt: TGCGCCAGCAGCTTAACTTCTCGCACAGATACGCAGTATTTT; CDR3aa: CASSLTSRTDTQYF
v_gene: TRBV7-2; j_gene: TRBJ1-6; abundance: few; d_gene: TRBD1; CDR3nt: TGTGCCAGCAGCTTAGTCCCCCAGGCAGGGGGAAATTCACCCCTCCACTTT; CDR3aa: CASSLVPQAGGNSPLHF
v_gene: TRBV25-1; j_gene: TRBJ1-2; abundance: NA; d_gene: NA; CDR3nt: TGTGCCAGCAGTGAATCGGGCAGCGGCTATGGCTACACCTTC; CDR3aa: CASSESGSGYGYTF
v_gene: TRBV27; j_gene: TRBJ2-7; abundance: NA; d_gene: NA; CDR3nt: TGTGCCAGCAGTTTCCAGTGGGGGGAGCAGTACTTC; CDR3aa: CASSFQWGEQYF
v_gene: TRBV20-1; j_gene: TRBJ1-2; abundance: NA; d_gene: NA; CDR3nt: TGCAGTGCTAGAGGCAGTAGCTATGGCTACACCTTC; CDR3aa: CSARGSSYGYTF
v_gene: TRBV10-1; j_gene: TRBJ2-7; abundance: NA; d_gene: TRBD2; CDR3nt: TGCGCCAGCAGTGAGTTTAGCGGGGCCACCTACGAGCAGTACTTC; CDR3aa: CASSEFSGATYEQYF
v_gene: TRBV11-3; j_gene: TRBJ2-1; abundance: NA; d_gene: NA; CDR3nt: TGTGCCAGCAGCTTAGATCAAGGAAGTAGGTTAGACTTC; CDR3aa: CASSLDQGSRLDF
v_gene: TRBV5-1; j_gene: TRBJ2-1; abundance: many; d_gene: NA; CDR3nt: TGCGCCAGCAGCTTGGGGAGTAGGCGGTACAATGAGCAGTTCTTC; CDR3aa: CASSLGSRRYNEQFF
v_gene: TRBV7-8; j_gene: TRBJ2-4; abundance: NA; d_gene: NA; CDR3nt: TGTGCCAGCAGCTTAAAGCCCTCTCTAGCCAAAAACATTCAGTACTTC; CDR3aa: CASSLKPSLAKNIQYF
v_gene: TRBV5-1; j_gene: TRBJ2-3; abundance: few; d_gene: TRBD2; CDR3nt: TGCGCCAGCAGCTTCGTAGCGGGGAGCACAGATACGCAGTATTTT; CDR3aa: CASSFVAGSTDTQYF
v_gene: TRBV30; j_gene: TRBJ2-1; abundance: few; d_gene: NA; CDR3nt: TGTGCCTGGAGTAACTACAATGAGCAGTTCTTC; CDR3aa: CAWSNYNEQFF
v_gene: TRBV5-1; j_gene: TRBJ2-2; abundance: few; d_gene: NA; CDR3nt: TGCGCCAGCAGCTTGGCTACCCAAGACACCGGGGAGCTGTTTTTT; CDR3aa: CASSLATQDTGELFF